This T cell receptor (beta chain) derives from a study of cytomegalovirus exposure and HLA in healthy donors. With respect to this clone: Its antigen is undetermined.

PCR involved 60 Vbeta and 13 Jbeta primers. TCRdb keeps only in-frame clones here, not all; method: immunoSEQ multiplex PCR. Among about 81,000 clones listed, 77% were seen once. Regarding the study as a whole: Most sequenced TCRs were rare (though some public TCRs occurred in many donors). CMV serostatus stood as the only immune exposure information on hand. According to a later analysis, most TCR beta chains associated with CMV appeared HLA-restricted.

Sequencing was done on a sample of PBMCs. The receptor comes from a man aged 45-65 years in good health and CMV-seropositive.

This CDR3 is CASNPGLARTGELFF. The CDR3 DNA reads as TGTGCCAGCAACCCGGGACTAGCGCGCACCGGGGAGCTGTTTTTT. The chain links TRBV9 to TRBJ2-2, with TRBD2 matching 10 bases. V lost 6 bases to trimming and J lost 4 bases; unmatched junction nucleotides: 6. Per the germline V gene, CDR1 is SGDLS and CDR2 is YYNGEE. There are 15 residues in the CDR3.